This entry lists 19 T cell receptor beta chains sequenced from one sample in a study of blood T cell repertoires in COVID-19. Some clones are missing from TCRdb's copy, which holds only in-frame ones; the method was immunoSEQ multiplex PCR. The top ten clones hold approximately 2.2% of a sample with 250,000 to 300,000 clones, around nine tenths of them seen once. Input material: peripheral blood. The receptors were sampled from a man in his forties or fifties with acute or convalescent COVID-19.

The sample holds one count of this clone. The V gene is TRBV19, the J gene TRBJ1-6, with a weak D call TRBD1 (6 bases). CDR3 length: 16 amino acids. Trimming took 3 bases from V and 10 from J, leaving 19 bases between them. Germline CDR1 and CDR2: LNHDA and SQIVND (reference sequence). The CDR3 protein is CASSMVGAGEGSPLHF. Written as DNA, the CDR3 is TGTGCCAGTAGTATGGTAGGGGCAGGGGAAGGATCACCCCTCCACTTT.

The chain employs TRBV5-1 and TRBJ2-7, with TRBD1 matching over 8 bases. This CDR3 contains 15 residues. Germline CDR1 SGHRS, CDR2 YFSETQ. Trimming at V came to 3 bases and at J to 3 bases, leaving 8 bases not matched to a gene. The DNA of the CDR3 is TGCGCCAGCAGCTCACGACAGGGGATAGGCTACGAGCAGTACTTC. Its translation: CASSSRQGIGYEQYF.

This chain uses TRBV27 with TRBJ2-7; maybe TRBD1 (5 bases). Germline CDR1 reads MNHEY; CDR2 reads SMNVEV (reference sequence). The CDR3 runs 17 residues. Trimming removed 2 bases from V and 0 bases from J, with 17 bases in between. DNA for the CDR3: TGTGCCAGCAGTTTAACTTTAGACAGCTTCTTCTCCTACGAGCAGTACTTC. The encoded protein is CASSLTLDSFFSYEQYF.

The chain couples TRBV18 to TRBJ2-7, with 8 bases identical to TRBD1. The CDR3 sequence is 13 residues long. J was trimmed by 4 bases and V by 4 bases; bases with no gene match: 3. Germline V gives CDR1 KGHSH, CDR2 LQKENI. This chain's CDR3 is CASSQGQVYEQYF. The CDR3 nucleotides read TGTGCCAGCTCACAGGGACAGGTATACGAGCAGTACTTC.

The table lists this clone with a count of one. V is TRBV5-6 and J is TRBJ2-3; tentatively, D is TRBD1 (6 bases). CDR1 SGHDT and CDR2 YYEEEE come from the germline V gene. This CDR3 is 15 amino acids long. The V end lost 0 bases, the J end lost 5 bases, and 13 bases lay between the germline ends. The CDR3 reads CASSLGANREDTQYF. Here the CDR3 DNA reads TGTGCCAGCAGCTTGGGGGCGAACAGGGAAGATACGCAGTATTTT. The full variable domain, with the rest looked up from reference TRBV5-6 and TRBJ2-3, is DAGVTQSPTHLIKTRGQQVTLRCSPKSGHDTVSWYQQALGQGPQFIFQYYEEEERQRGNFPDRFSGHQFPNYSSELNVNALLLGDSALYLCASSLGANREDTQYFGPGTRLTVL.

The gene calls are TRBV21-1 and TRBJ2-7; TRBD2, as called in the table, went unchecked against the DNA. TRBV21-1 is an annotated pseudogene. The CDR3 is made up of 15 amino acids. The CDR3 nucleotides are TGTGCCAGCAGCAATTACGGTACGGTGGCCTACGAGCAGTACTTC. Translating it yields CASSNYGTVAYEQYF.

CDR3 coding DNA: TGTGCCATCAGTGCTGGGCGGGATGAGCAGTTCTTC. The encoded protein is CAISAGRDEQFF. The chain recombines TRBV10-3 with TRBJ2-1; D perhaps matches TRBD2 (5 bases). Trimming cost V 4 bases and J 8 bases, with 9 bases left between them. The CDR3 is 12 residues long. Germline-derived CDR1 and CDR2 are ENHRY and SYGVKD.

This chain uses TRBV7-9 with TRBJ1-1; no firm D call. V shed 7 bases and J shed 1 base, with 10 bases lying between them. The germline CDR1 and CDR2 sequences are SEHNR and FQNEAQ (reference sequence). The CDR3 consists of 13 residues. CDR3 coding DNA: TGTGCCAGCACCACGAGTGGGAACACTGAAGCTTTCTTT. Its protein product is CASTTSGNTEAFF.

This chain joins TRBV2 and TRBJ2-1, with 10 bases that match TRBD2. Per germline, CDR1 SNHLY and CDR2 FYNNEI. J gave up 6 bases and V 2 bases, and 13 bases lay outside the gene matches. The CDR3 is 18 residues long. The CDR3 sequence is CASSEWGLLAGIPNEQFF. CDR3 DNA sequence: TGTGCCAGCAGTGAATGGGGGCTACTAGCGGGGATCCCCAATGAGCAGTTCTTC.

This chain connects TRBV20-1 to TRBJ2-4; TRBD2 is a possible D gene (5 bases). Germline V gives CDR1 DFQATT, CDR2 SNEGSKA (reference sequence). The CDR3 contains 12 residues. Trimming cost V 3 bases and J 9 bases, with 12 bases left between them. The CDR3 bases are TGCAGTGCTAGTAGGGAGTTCGGCATTCAGTACTTC. This sequence encodes CSASREFGIQYF.

This chain joins TRBV5-5 and TRBJ1-1, with 8 bases that match TRBD1. Germline V gene lookup returns CDR1 SGHKS and CDR2 YYEKEE (reference sequence). J gave up 1 base and V 0 bases, and 5 bases lay outside the gene matches. The CDR3 length is 16 residues. The CDR3 coding sequence is TGTGCCAGCAGCTTGGGGACAGGGTTTAGGAACACTGAAGCTTTCTTT. Protein: CASSLGTGFRNTEAFF. The whole variable domain, filled in from reference TRBV5-5 and TRBJ1-1, reads DAGVTQSPTHLIKTRGQQVTLRCSPISGHKSVSWYQQVLGQGPQFIFQYYEKEERGRGNFPDRFSARQFPNYSSELNVNALLLGDSALYLCASSLGTGFRNTEAFFGQGTRLTVV.

The rearrangement links TRBV29-1 to TRBJ1-3; 9 bases agree with TRBD1. With V trimmed by 7 bases and J by 0 bases, 7 bases remained unmatched. Germline loops: CDR1 SQVTM, CDR2 ANQGSEA. This CDR3 has 15 amino acids. CDR3 coding DNA: TGCAGCGCGGGACAGGGCCCAATCTCTGGAAACACCATATATTTT. It translates to CSAGQGPISGNTIYF.

The rearrangement joins TRBV19 to TRBJ1-2; TRBD1 matches at 7 bases. The V gene end was trimmed by 5 bases and the J gene end by 4 bases; junction bases not matched to a gene: 4. This CDR3 has 13 residues. From germline, CDR1 is LNHDA and CDR2 SQIVND (reference sequence). The CDR3 is CASSPGQSYGYTF. The CDR3 DNA is TGTGCCAGTAGTCCGGGACAGAGCTATGGCTACACCTTC.

V usage is TRBV5-1 and J usage is TRBJ1-1; tentative D call: TRBD1 (6 bases). V was shortened by 4 bases and J by 3 bases, with 16 bases between the two germline ends. Germline V lookup: CDR1 SGHRS, CDR2 YFSETQ. The CDR3 has 15 amino acids. The CDR3 coding sequence is TGCGCCAGCAGCGTCCAGGGGAGGGTGGACACTGAAGCTTTCTTT. This sequence encodes CASSVQGRVDTEAFF.

This chain joins TRBV29-1 and TRBJ2-3, with 15 bases that match TRBD2. The CDR3 sequence is 13 residues long. Trimming removed 6 bases from V and 11 bases from J; junction bases left unmatched: 6. Looked up from germline, CDR1 is SQVTM and CDR2 is ANQGSEA. The CDR3 sequence is CSVGLAGGSQQYF. Here the CDR3 DNA reads TGCAGCGTGGGACTAGCGGGGGGCTCCCAGCAGTATTTT.

The J gene is TRBJ1-3, the V gene TRBV9; the match to TRBD1 covers 10 bases. In germline, CDR1 is SGDLS, CDR2 YYNGEE. The CDR3 extends over 19 amino acids. The V and J ends lost 3 bases and 0 bases, in that order; junction bases with no gene match: 12. The CDR3 coding sequence is TGTGCCAGCAGCGCTCACCCCGGGACAGGGGCACTCTCTGGAAACACCATATATTTT. This encodes CASSAHPGTGALSGNTIYF.

The chain couples TRBV6-5 to TRBJ2-3; TRBD2 aligns across 12 bases. The CDR3 extends over 15 amino acids. J was trimmed by 3 bases and V by 6 bases; bases with no gene match: 4. Germline V gives CDR1 MNHEY, CDR2 SVGAGI. CDR3 sequence: CASRRGLAGTDTQYF. Here the CDR3 DNA reads TGTGCCAGCAGGCGAGGACTAGCGGGGACAGATACGCAGTATTTT.

This chain joins TRBV20-1 and TRBJ2-7, with 10 bases that match TRBD1. CDR1 and CDR2 (germline): DFQATT, SNEGSKA (reference sequence). The CDR3 runs 11 residues. After removal of 6 bases from V and 6 bases from J, the junction contained 2 bases not matched to a gene. CDR3 sequence reads: CSAGDRGEQYF. CDR3 DNA sequence: TGCAGTGCGGGGGACAGGGGCGAGCAGTACTTC.

The chain carries TRBV6-5 and TRBJ2-7; 7 positions match TRBD2. CDR1 is MNHEY, CDR2 SVGAGI, per germline. J lost 3 bases, V lost 7 bases, and 12 bases had no gene match. The CDR3 sequence is 15 residues long. For the CDR3, the DNA is TGTGCCAGCAAGCGGGGCGCTCCTGACCGCTACGAGCAGTACTTC. Its protein product is CASKRGAPDRYEQYF.